These 27 T cell receptor beta chains originate from one sample sequenced in a study of T-cell memory formation after mild COVID-19. TCRdb analysed the 5' RACE reads with MiXCR anew, one entry per CDR3 protein. The sample records approximately 300,000 distinct CDR3 sequences, 15% to 20% being singletons. Sequencing input: PBMCs or a T cell subset sorted from them (not recorded which). Source of these receptors: a man aged 18 to 30 who had mild COVID-19 (a few samples of this study predate the infection). Cell type and time point are not known.

In its sample, this clonotype was seen a few times. The rearrangement uses TRBV5-1 and TRBJ2-3, with TRBD2 identical over 14 bases. This CDR3 is 17 amino acids long. Germline V lookup: CDR1 SGHRS, CDR2 YFSETQ. V dropped 1 base and J dropped 1; count of bases not matched to a gene: 2. CDR3 residues: CASSLMGLAGGTDTQYF. CDR3 bases: TGCGCCAGCAGCTTGATGGGACTAGCGGGGGGCACAGATACGCAGTATTTT.

The chain links TRBV9 to TRBJ1-6, with 7 bases lining up with TRBD1. The CDR3 spans 15 residues. Losses at the gene ends were 4 bases for V and 8 bases for J; bases not matched to a gene: 9. The germline V gene has CDR1 SGDLS and CDR2 YYNGEE. The CDR3 DNA reads as TGTGCCAGCAGCCTCTTCGACAGGGTCGATTCACCCCTCCACTTT. Translated, it gives CASSLFDRVDSPLHF.

The chain couples TRBV6-5 to TRBJ1-1; weak D call: TRBD1 (6 bases). The CDR3 is 16 amino acids. Deletions cut 5 bases from V and 1 base from J, with 17 bases between. CDR1 is MNHEY, CDR2 SVGAGI, per germline. CDR3 protein: CASSPPPSRGNTEAFF. CDR3 DNA sequence: TGTGCCAGCAGTCCACCCCCATCCAGGGGGAACACTGAAGCTTTCTTT.

The chain employs TRBV20-1 and TRBJ2-1; 11 bases are shared with TRBD2. The CDR3 contains 14 residues. V lost 4 bases, J lost 6 bases, and 5 bases stayed unmatched. Germline lookup yields CDR1 DFQATT and CDR2 SNEGSKA (reference sequence). The CDR3 nucleotides are TGCAGTGCTACCCTAGCGGGGGGAATCAATGAGCAGTTCTTC. This codes for CSATLAGGINEQFF.

The genes are TRBV4-2 and TRBJ1-4; D gene ambiguous. V was shortened by 0 bases and J by 0 bases, with 8 bases between the two germline ends. This CDR3 has 16 residues. Germline-derived CDR1 and CDR2 are LGHNA and YNFKEQ. The CDR3 DNA is TGTGCCAGCAGCCAAGATTTTCAAGCAACTAATGAAAAACTGTTTTTT. Its protein product is CASSQDFQATNEKLFF.

The V gene is TRBV5-1, the J gene TRBJ2-7, with D tentatively TRBD2 (5 bases). V was clipped by 0 bases and J by 5 bases, with 12 bases between them. CDR1 SGHRS and CDR2 YFSETQ come from the germline V gene. The CDR3 totals 14 residues. The CDR3 DNA sequence: TGCGCCAGCAGCTTGGATCCGGGAAAGGACGAGCAGTACGTC. As protein: CASSLDPGKDEQYV.

This clonotype was observed a handful of times. The V and J genes are TRBV20-1 and TRBJ1-5, with TRBD1 identical over 11 bases. Trimming at V came to 6 bases and at J to 4 bases, leaving 2 bases not matched to a gene. Germline V gives CDR1 DFQATT, CDR2 SNEGSKA (reference sequence). This CDR3 has 13 residues. The CDR3 protein is CSARDRGNQPQHF. CDR3 DNA sequence: TGCAGTGCCAGGGACAGGGGGAATCAGCCCCAGCATTTT.

By frequency in the sample, this clonotype is medium-sized. The chain has TRBV7-2 and TRBJ2-7; TRBD2 matches 14 bases. CDR3 length: 16 residues. CDR1 is SGHTA, CDR2 FQGNSA, per germline. V shed 5 bases, J shed 0 bases, and the junction held 3 bases outside the gene matches. The CDR3 sequence is CASSQGTSGSSYEQYF. CDR3 nucleotide sequence: TGTGCCAGCAGCCAAGGGACTAGCGGGAGCTCCTACGAGCAGTACTTC.

In its sample, this clonotype was seen a few times. The rearrangement uses TRBV5-6 and TRBJ2-5; 7 bases match TRBD1. Germline CDR1 reads SGHDT; CDR2 reads YYEEEE. The CDR3 spans 13 residues. V was pared by 4 bases and J by 5 bases, with 5 bases of the junction left unmatched. This chain's CDR3 is CASSDRDDETQYF. The CDR3 DNA is TGTGCCAGCAGCGACAGGGACGATGAGACCCAGTACTTC.

This clonotype was recorded a few times. This chain joins TRBV10-3 and TRBJ2-6; D gene uncertain. Germline V gene sequence: CDR1 ENHRY, CDR2 SYGVKD. The CDR3 runs to 13 residues. V gave up 10 bases and J gave up 4 bases, with 11 bases separating them. CDR3 in amino acids: CATKEGGANVLTF. In DNA, the CDR3 is TGTGCCACCAAGGAAGGGGGGGCCAACGTCCTGACTTTC.

The chain is built from TRBV7-9 and TRBJ1-1; a weak D match, TRBD1 (6 bases). CDR3 size: 16 residues. Germline CDR1 is SEHNR and CDR2 is FQNEAQ (reference sequence). Trimming left V 4 bases short and J 2 bases short, with 17 bases between. Written as DNA, the CDR3 is TGTGCCAGCAGCTCAACGTGGACAGCAGGAAACACTGAAGCTTTCTTT. This codes for CASSSTWTAGNTEAFF. Variable domain in full (rest from reference TRBV7-9 and TRBJ1-1): DTGVSQNPRHKITKRGQNVTFRCDPISEHNRLYWYRQTLGQGPEFLTYFQNEAQLEKSRLLSDRFSAERPKGSFSTLEIQRTEQGDSAMYLCASSSTWTAGNTEAFFGQGTRLTVV.

This clonotype was counted only a few times. The CDR3 coding sequence is TGTGCCACCAGTGATCCCGGGACAGGCTATGGCTACACCTTC. It translates to CATSDPGTGYGYTF. V is TRBV24-1 and J is TRBJ1-2; 8 nucleotides match TRBD1. The CDR3 has 14 amino acids. V shed 3 bases, J shed 4 bases, and the junction held 3 bases outside the gene matches. The germline CDR1 and CDR2 sequences are KGHDR and SFDVKD.

The chain has TRBV6-2 or TRBV6-3 and TRBJ1-2; D possibly corresponds to TRBD1 (5 bases). Trimming took 2 bases from V and 6 from J, leaving 16 bases between them. In germline, CDR1 is MNHEY, CDR2 SVGEGT. This CDR3 comprises 15 residues. The CDR3 sequence: CASSYAGRESDGYTF. The CDR3 nucleotides read TGTGCCAGCAGTTACGCGGGCAGGGAATCAGATGGCTACACCTTC.

This clonotype showed up just a few times. J is TRBJ2-3 and V is TRBV3-1; D gene ambiguous. The CDR3 loop spans 16 amino acids. The germline gives CDR1 LGHDT, CDR2 YNNKEL (reference sequence). Trimming took off 0 bases at V and 0 bases at J, with 10 bases between the two ends. The CDR3: CASSQELRPSTDTQYF. CDR3 in DNA: TGTGCCAGCAGCCAAGAACTAAGGCCTAGCACAGATACGCAGTATTTT.

This clonotype was counted a few times. V usage is TRBV4-2 and J usage is TRBJ2-7, with 7 bases lining up with TRBD1. This CDR3 comprises 16 residues. Germline values: CDR1 LGHNA, CDR2 YNFKEQ. The V and J ends lost 0 bases and 2 bases, in that order; junction bases with no gene match: 7. The CDR3 DNA reads TGTGCCAGCAGCCAAGATCTTGCAGGGGGAACCTACGAGCAGTACTTC. Protein product: CASSQDLAGGTYEQYF.

This clonotype occurred a few times. The chain links TRBV2 to TRBJ2-5; 8 nucleotides align to TRBD2. The CDR3 sequence is 12 residues long. With 9 bases clipped from V and 3 bases from J, the junction kept 3 bases outside the gene matches. Germline assignment: CDR1 SNHLY and CDR2 FYNNEI. The CDR3 DNA is TGTGCCAGGCGGGGGGACGAAGAGACCCAGTACTTC. Protein product: CARRGDEETQYF.

This clonotype was picked up a small number of times. This chain uses TRBV4-3 with TRBJ1-2; a possible D gene is TRBD1 (5 bases). The germline gives CDR1 LGHNA, CDR2 YSLEER. The CDR3 is 16 residues long. The ends were cut back, 4 bases at V and 6 bases at J, with 21 bases in the middle. The chain's CDR3 is CASSRLGGRGSDGYTF. CDR3 sequence (DNA): TGCGCCAGCAGCCGGCTGGGGGGTCGGGGTAGCGATGGCTACACCTTC.

This sequence joins TRBV19 and TRBJ2-1, with 12 bases matching TRBD2. The CDR3 spans 15 residues. Germline values: CDR1 LNHDA, CDR2 SQIVND (reference sequence). V gave up 5 bases and J gave up 5 bases; unmatched junction bases: 4. The CDR3 protein is CASSPLAGGHNEQFF. CDR3 in DNA: TGTGCCAGTAGTCCTCTAGCGGGAGGGCACAATGAGCAGTTCTTC.

The table lists this clonotype with a few counts. The rearrangement joins TRBV18 to TRBJ2-1; D is uncertain. Per germline, CDR1 KGHSH and CDR2 LQKENI. The CDR3 extends over 15 amino acids. V gave up 3 bases and J gave up 0 bases, with 9 bases separating them. The CDR3 region has the DNA TGTGCCAGCTCACCGGACCTGAGCTCCTACAATGAGCAGTTCTTC. Its protein product is CASSPDLSSYNEQFF.

This clonotype was seen a few times. The chain uses TRBV5-1 and TRBJ1-1, with D possibly being TRBD1 (5 bases). This CDR3 has 14 residues. Trimming took 0 bases from V and 6 from J, leaving 12 bases between them. The germline gives CDR1 SGHRS, CDR2 YFSETQ. CDR3 amino acids: CASSLGGARPEAFF. In DNA form, the CDR3 reads TGCGCCAGCAGCTTGGGAGGGGCGCGCCCTGAAGCTTTCTTT. Together with reference TRBV5-1 and TRBJ1-1, the CDR3 gives the full variable domain: KAGVTQTPRYLIKTRGQQVTLSCSPISGHRSVSWYQQTPGQGLQFLFEYFSETQRNKGNFPGRFSGRQFSNSRSEMNVSTLELGDSALYLCASSLGGARPEAFFGQGTRLTVV.

The chain carries TRBV10-3 and TRBJ1-6, with D unclear. CDR1 is ENHRY, CDR2 SYGVKD, per germline. V lost 2 bases and J lost 7, with 6 bases in between. The CDR3 contains 13 residues. DNA for the CDR3: TGTGCCATCAGTGAGACGGAGAATTCACCCCTCCACTTT. Amino acids: CAISETENSPLHF.

The V and J genes are TRBV28 and TRBJ1-1; unclear D gene. Germline CDR1 and CDR2: MDHEN and SYDVKM. The V end was cut by 4 bases, the J end by 1 base, with 10 bases between. The length of the CDR3 is 14 residues. CDR3 sequence: CASSSGRWNTEAFF. In nucleotides, the CDR3 is TGTGCCAGCAGTTCCGGACGGTGGAACACTGAAGCTTTCTTT.

This clonotype has more than one count but fewer than ten. The V call is TRBV12-3 or TRBV12-4, the J call TRBJ1-5; 8 nucleotides agree with TRBD1. Unmatched junction bases numbered 10, after V lost 8 bases and J lost 4 bases. This CDR3 comprises 15 residues. The CDR3: CASGDNRGLNQPQHF. DNA for the CDR3: TGTGCCAGCGGAGACAACAGGGGGTTAAATCAGCCCCAGCATTTT.

This clonotype turned up a few times. This chain uses TRBV29-1 with TRBJ1-1, with TRBD1 matching over 8 bases. This CDR3 region has 14 residues. Per germline, CDR1 SQVTM and CDR2 ANQGSEA. The V and J ends lost 4 bases and 6 bases, in that order; junction bases with no gene match: 10. CDR3 DNA sequence: TGCAGCGTTGTTGGGCAGGGGGCGAAGGCTGAAGCTTTCTTT. Protein: CSVVGQGAKAEAFF.

A few counts support this clonotype. This chain connects TRBV24-1 to TRBJ2-1, with D hard to call. This CDR3 is 12 amino acids long. Trimming took off 2 bases at V and 5 bases at J, with 3 bases between the two ends. Germline CDR1 is KGHDR and CDR2 is SFDVKD. This chain's CDR3 is CATSDSHNEQFF. The CDR3 DNA reads as TGTGCCACCAGTGATTCCCACAATGAGCAGTTCTTC.

The chain is built from TRBV7-9 and TRBJ1-6, with a weak D call TRBD1 (5 bases). Germline loops: CDR1 SEHNR, CDR2 FQNEAQ (reference sequence). Trimming removed 3 bases from V and 2 bases from J, with 11 bases in between. This CDR3 has 16 amino acids. The CDR3 DNA sequence: TGTGCCAGCAGCTTCTGGGGGAGCACCTATAATTCACCCCTCCACTTT. Translated, it gives CASSFWGSTYNSPLHF.

The chain recombines TRBV6-1 with TRBJ1-4, with D unclear. CDR1 and CDR2 (germline): MNHNS, SASEGT. V was clipped by 2 bases and J by 6 bases, with 10 bases between them. CDR3 length: 14 residues. The DNA for the CDR3 is TGTGCCAGCAGTGAACGATCATGGGATGAAAAACTGTTTTTT. Encoded protein: CASSERSWDEKLFF.